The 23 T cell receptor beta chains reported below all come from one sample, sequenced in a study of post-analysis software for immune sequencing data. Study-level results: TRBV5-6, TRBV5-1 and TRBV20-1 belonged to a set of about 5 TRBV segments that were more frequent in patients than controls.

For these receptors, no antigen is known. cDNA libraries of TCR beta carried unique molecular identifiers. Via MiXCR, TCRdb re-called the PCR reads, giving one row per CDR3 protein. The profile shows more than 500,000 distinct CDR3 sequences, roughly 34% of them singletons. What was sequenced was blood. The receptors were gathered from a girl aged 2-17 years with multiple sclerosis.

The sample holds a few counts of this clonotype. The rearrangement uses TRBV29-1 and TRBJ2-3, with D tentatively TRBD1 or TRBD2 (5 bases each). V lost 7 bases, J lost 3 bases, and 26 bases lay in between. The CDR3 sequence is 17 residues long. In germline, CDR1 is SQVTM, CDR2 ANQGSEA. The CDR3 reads CSGLGVVGPKPTDTQYF. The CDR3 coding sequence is TGCAGCGGACTGGGGGTGGTAGGGCCCAAGCCAACAGATACGCAGTATTTT.

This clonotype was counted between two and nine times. CDR3 amino acids: CASSEALAGAFAKNIQYF. The CDR3 DNA reads TGTGCCAGCAGTGAAGCCCTAGCGGGGGCCTTCGCCAAAAACATTCAGTACTTC. This rearrangement joins TRBV6-1 to TRBJ2-4; 10 bases agree with TRBD2. Trimming took 0 bases from V and 1 from J; bases not matched to a gene: 6. Germline V gives CDR1 MNHNS, CDR2 SASEGT. The CDR3 length is 18 residues.

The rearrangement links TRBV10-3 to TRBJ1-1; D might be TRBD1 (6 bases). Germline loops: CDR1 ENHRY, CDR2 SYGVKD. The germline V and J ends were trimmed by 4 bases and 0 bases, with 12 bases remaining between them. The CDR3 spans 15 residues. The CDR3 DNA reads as TGTGCCATCAGTGGCTTCGGACAGATGAACACTGAAGCTTTCTTT. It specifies CAISGFGQMNTEAFF.

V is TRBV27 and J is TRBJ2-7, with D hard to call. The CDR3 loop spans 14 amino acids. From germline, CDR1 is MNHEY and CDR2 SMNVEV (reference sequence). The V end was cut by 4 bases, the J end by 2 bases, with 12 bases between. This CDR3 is CASSWEPTAYEQYF. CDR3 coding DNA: TGTGCCAGCAGTTGGGAACCGACCGCCTACGAGCAGTACTTC.

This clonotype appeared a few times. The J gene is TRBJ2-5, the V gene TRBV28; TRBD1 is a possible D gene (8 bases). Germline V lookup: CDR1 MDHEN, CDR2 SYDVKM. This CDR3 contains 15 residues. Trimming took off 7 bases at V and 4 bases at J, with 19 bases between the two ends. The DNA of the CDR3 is TGTGCCAGCAACCCCCATACAGGGGGGGGAGAGACCCAGTACTTC. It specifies CASNPHTGGGETQYF. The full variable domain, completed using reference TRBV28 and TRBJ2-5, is DVKVTQSSRYLVKRTGEKVFLECVQDMDHENMFWYRQDPGLGLRLIYFSYDVKMKEKGDIPEGYSVSREKKERFSLILESASTNQTSMYLCASNPHTGGGETQYFGPGTRLLVL.

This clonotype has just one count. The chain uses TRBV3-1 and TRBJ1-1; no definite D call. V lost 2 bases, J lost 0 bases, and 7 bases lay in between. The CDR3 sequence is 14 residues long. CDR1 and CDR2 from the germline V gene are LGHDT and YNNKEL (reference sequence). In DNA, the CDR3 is TGTGCCAGCAGCCAAAGGGTTGTGAACACTGAAGCTTTCTTT. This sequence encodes CASSQRVVNTEAFF.

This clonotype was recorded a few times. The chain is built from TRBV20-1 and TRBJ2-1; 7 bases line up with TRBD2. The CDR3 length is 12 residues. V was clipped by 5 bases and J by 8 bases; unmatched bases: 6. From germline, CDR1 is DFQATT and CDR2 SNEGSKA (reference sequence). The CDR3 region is CSAWGGQYEQFF. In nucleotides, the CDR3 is TGCAGTGCTTGGGGGGGTCAGTATGAGCAGTTCTTC.

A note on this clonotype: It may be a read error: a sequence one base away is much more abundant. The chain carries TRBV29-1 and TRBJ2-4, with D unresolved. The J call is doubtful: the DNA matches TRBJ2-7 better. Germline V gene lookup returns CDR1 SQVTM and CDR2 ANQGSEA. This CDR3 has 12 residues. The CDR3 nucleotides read TGCAGCGGTGGGATGGGCATCTACGAGCAGTACTTC. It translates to CSGGMGIYEQYF.

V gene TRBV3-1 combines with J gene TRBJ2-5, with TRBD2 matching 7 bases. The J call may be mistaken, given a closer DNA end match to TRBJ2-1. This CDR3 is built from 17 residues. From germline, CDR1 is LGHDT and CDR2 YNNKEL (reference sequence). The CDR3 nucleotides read TGTGCCAGCAGCCAAGCCGTCAGCGGGGCCTTAGAAGAGACCCAGTTCTTC. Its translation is CASSQAVSGALEETQFF.

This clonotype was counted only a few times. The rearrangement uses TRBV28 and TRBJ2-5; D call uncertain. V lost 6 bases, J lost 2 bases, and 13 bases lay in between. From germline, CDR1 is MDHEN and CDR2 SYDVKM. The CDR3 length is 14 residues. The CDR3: CASRKLKYQETQYF. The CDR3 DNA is TGTGCCAGCAGAAAACTCAAGTATCAAGAGACCCAGTACTTC.

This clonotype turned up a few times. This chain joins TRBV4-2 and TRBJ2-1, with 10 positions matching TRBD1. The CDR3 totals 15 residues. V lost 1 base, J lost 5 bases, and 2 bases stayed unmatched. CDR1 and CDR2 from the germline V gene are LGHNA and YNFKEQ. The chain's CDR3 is CASSQGQGAHNEQFF. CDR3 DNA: TGTGCCAGCAGCCAAGGACAGGGGGCGCACAATGAGCAGTTCTTC.

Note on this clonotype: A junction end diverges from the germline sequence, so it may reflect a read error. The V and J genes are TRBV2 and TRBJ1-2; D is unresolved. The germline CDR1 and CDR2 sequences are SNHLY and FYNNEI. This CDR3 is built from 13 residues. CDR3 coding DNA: TGTGCCAGCAGGGAAGTGAGGAACTATGGCTACACCTTC. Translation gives CASREVRNYGYTF.

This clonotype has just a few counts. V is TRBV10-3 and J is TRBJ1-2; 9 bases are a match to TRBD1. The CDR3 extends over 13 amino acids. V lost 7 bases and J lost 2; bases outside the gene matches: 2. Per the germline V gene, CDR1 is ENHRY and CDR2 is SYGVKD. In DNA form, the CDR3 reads TGTGCCATCAACAGGGGGCAGAACTATGGCTACACCTTC. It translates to CAINRGQNYGYTF.

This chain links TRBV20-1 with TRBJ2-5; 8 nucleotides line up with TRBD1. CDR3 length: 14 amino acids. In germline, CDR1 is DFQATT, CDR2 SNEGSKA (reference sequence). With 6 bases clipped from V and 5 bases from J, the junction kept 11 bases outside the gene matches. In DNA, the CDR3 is TGCAGTGCGGTACCCTCGCACAGGGGGGAGACCCAGTACTTC. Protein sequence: CSAVPSHRGETQYF.

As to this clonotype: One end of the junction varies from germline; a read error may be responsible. Written as DNA, the CDR3 is TGTGCCAGCAGCGTAGACGGTGGGGCAACCTACAACTATGGCCACACCTTC. Residues: CASSVDGGATYNYGHTF. The chain recombines TRBV9 with TRBJ1-2, with D perhaps TRBD1 (5 bases). CDR1 is SGDLS and CDR2 is YYNGEE in the germline V gene. CDR3 length equals 17 residues. Full variable domain (missing parts from reference TRBV9 and TRBJ1-2): DSGVTQTPKHLITATGQRVTLRCSPRSGDLSVYWYQQSLDQGLQFLIQYYNGEERAKGNILERFSAQQFPDLHSELNLSSLELGDSALYFCASSVDGGATYNYGHTFGSGTRLTVV.

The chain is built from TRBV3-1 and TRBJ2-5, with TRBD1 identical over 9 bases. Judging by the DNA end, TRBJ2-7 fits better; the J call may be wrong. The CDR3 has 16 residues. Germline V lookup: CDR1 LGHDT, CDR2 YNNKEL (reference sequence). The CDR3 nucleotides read TGTGCCAGCAGCCAAGATTTGGGACAGGGAAACCACGAGCAGTACTTC. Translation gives CASSQDLGQGNHEQYF.

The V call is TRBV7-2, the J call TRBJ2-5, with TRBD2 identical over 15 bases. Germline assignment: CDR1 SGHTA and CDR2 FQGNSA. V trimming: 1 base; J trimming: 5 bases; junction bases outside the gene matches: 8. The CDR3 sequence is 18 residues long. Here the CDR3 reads CASSLGGTSGGPWETQYF. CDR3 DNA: TGTGCCAGCAGCTTAGGGGGGACTAGCGGGGGGCCTTGGGAGACCCAGTACTTC.

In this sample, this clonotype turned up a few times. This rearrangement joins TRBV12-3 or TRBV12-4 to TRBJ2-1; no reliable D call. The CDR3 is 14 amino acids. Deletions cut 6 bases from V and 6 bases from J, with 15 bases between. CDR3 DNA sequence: TGTGCCAGCAGGAACGAGATTTACGGCAATGAGCAGTTCTTC. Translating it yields CASRNEIYGNEQFF.

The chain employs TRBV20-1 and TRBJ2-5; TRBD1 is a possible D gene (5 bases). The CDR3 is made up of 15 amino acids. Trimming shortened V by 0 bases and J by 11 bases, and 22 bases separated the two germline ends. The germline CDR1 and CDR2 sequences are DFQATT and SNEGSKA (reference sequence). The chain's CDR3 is CSARDYGLPDNKQYF. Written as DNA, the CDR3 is TGCAGTGCTAGAGATTACGGCCTTCCGGACAACAAGCAGTACTTC.

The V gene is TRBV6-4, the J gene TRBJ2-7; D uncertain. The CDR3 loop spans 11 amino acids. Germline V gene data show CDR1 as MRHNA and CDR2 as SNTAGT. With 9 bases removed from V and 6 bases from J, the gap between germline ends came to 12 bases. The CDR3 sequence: CARGLRSEQYF. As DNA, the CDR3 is TGTGCCAGGGGCCTCAGGAGCGAGCAGTACTTC.

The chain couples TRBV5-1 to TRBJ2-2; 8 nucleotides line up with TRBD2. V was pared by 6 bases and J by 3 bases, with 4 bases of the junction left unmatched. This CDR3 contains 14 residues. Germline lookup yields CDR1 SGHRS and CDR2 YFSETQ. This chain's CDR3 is CASTAGGDTGELFF. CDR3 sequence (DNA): TGCGCCAGCACGGCGGGGGGCGACACCGGGGAGCTGTTTTTT.

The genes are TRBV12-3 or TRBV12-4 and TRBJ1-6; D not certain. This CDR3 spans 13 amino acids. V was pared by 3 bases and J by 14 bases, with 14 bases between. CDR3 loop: CASSFFPIRALHF. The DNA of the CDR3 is TGTGCCAGCAGTTTTTTCCCCATTCGGGCCCTCCACTTT.

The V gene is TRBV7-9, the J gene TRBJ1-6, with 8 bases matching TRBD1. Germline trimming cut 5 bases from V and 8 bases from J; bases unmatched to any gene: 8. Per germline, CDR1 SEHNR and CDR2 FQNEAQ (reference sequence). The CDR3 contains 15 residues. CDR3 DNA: TGTGCCAGCAGCCTAAGGACAGGGTCGGATTCACCCCTCCACTTT. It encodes CASSLRTGSDSPLHF.